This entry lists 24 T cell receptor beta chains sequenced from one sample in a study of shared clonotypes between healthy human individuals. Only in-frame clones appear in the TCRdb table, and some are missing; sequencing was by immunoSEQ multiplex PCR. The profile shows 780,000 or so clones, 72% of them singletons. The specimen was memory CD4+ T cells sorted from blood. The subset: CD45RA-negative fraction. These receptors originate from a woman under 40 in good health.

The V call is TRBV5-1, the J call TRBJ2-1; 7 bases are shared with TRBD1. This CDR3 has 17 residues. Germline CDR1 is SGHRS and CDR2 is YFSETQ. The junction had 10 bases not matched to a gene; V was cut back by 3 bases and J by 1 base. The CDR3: CASSSRASGGSYNEQFF. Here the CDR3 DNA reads TGCGCCAGCAGCTCCCGGGCCTCAGGGGGATCCTACAATGAGCAGTTCTTC. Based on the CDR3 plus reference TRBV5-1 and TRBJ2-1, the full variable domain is KAGVTQTPRYLIKTRGQQVTLSCSPISGHRSVSWYQQTPGQGLQFLFEYFSETQRNKGNFPGRFSGRQFSNSRSEMNVSTLELGDSALYLCASSSRASGGSYNEQFFGPGTRLTVL.

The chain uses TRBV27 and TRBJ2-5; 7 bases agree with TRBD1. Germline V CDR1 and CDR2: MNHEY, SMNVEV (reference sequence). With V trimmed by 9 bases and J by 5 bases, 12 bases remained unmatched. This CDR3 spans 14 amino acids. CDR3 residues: CARTVTGPLETQYF. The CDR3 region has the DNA TGTGCCAGAACCGTGACAGGGCCTTTGGAGACCCAGTACTTC.

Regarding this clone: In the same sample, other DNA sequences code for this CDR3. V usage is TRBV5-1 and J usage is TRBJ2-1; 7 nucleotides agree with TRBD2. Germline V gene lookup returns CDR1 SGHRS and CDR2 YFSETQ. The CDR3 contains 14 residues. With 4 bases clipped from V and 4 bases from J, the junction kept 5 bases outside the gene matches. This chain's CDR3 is CASSLADWYNEQFF. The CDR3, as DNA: TGCGCCAGCAGCCTAGCGGACTGGTACAATGAGCAGTTCTTC.

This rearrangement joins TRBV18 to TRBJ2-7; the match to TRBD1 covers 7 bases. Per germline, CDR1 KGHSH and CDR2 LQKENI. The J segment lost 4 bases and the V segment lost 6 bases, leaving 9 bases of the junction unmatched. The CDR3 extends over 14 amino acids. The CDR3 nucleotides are TGTGCCAGCTCGTGGGGGACAGACCTATACGAGCAGTACTTC. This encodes CASSWGTDLYEQYF. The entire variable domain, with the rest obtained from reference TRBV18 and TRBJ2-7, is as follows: NAGVMQNPRHLVRRRGQEARLRCSPMKGHSHVYWYRQLPEEGLKFMVYLQKENIIDESGMPKERFSAEFPKEGPSILRIQQVVRGDSAAYFCASSWGTDLYEQYFGPGTRLTVT.

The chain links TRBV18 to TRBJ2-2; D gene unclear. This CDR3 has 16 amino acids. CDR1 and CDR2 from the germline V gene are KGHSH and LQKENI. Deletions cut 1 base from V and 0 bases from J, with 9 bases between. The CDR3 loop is CASSPRSQPNTGELFF. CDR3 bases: TGTGCCAGCTCACCACGGTCCCAGCCGAACACCGGGGAGCTGTTTTTT.

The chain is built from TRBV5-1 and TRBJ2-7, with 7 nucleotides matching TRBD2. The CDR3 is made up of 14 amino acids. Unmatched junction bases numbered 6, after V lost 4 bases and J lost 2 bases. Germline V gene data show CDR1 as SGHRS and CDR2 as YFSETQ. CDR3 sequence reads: CASSLTSSPYEQYF. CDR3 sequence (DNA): TGCGCCAGCAGCCTGACTAGCTCACCCTACGAGCAGTACTTC.

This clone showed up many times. The CDR3 DNA sequence: TGTGCCAGCAGCTTAGGAGGCCGAAAAGAGACCCAGTACTTC. The encoded protein is CASSLGGRKETQYF. The V call is TRBV11-2, the J call TRBJ2-5; D uncertain. CDR3 length: 14 residues. Germline V gene sequence: CDR1 SGHAT, CDR2 FQNNGV. V lost 1 base to trimming and J lost 3 bases, with 9 bases between them.

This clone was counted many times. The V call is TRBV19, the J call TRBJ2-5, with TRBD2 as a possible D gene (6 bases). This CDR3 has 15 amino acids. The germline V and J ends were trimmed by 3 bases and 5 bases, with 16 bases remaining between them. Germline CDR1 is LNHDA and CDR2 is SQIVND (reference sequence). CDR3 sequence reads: CASSMIGGIGETQYF. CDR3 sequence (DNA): TGTGCCAGTAGTATGATCGGCGGGATCGGGGAGACCCAGTACTTC.

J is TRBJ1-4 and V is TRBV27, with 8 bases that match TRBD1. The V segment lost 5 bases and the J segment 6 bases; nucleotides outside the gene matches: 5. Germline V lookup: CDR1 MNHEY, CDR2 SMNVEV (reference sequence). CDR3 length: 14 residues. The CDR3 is CASSIRTGYEKLFF. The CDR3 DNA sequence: TGTGCCAGCAGTATCCGGACAGGGTATGAAAAACTGTTTTTT.

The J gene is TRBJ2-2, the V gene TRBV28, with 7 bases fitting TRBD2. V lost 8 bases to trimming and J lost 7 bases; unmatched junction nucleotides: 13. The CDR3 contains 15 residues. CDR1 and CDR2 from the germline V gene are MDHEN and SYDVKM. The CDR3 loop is CASLGGGPDYGELFF. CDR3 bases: TGTGCCAGCCTGGGGGGAGGGCCTGATTACGGGGAGCTGTTTTTT.

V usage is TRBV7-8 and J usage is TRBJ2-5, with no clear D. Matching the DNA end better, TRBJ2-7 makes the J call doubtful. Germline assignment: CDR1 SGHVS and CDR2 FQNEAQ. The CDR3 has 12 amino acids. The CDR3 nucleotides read TGTGCCAGCAGCTTGCGAGACTACGAGCAGTACTTC. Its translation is CASSLRDYEQYF.

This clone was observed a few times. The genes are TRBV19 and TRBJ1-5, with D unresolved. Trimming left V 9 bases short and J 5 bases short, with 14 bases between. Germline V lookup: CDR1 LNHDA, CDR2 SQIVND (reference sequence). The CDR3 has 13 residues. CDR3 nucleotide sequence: TGTGCCAGCCGCTTAAGCTACGATCAGCCCCAGCATTTT. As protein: CASRLSYDQPQHF. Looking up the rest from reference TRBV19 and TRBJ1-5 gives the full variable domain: DGGITQSPKYLFRKEGQNVTLSCEQNLNHDAMYWYRQDPGQGLRLIYYSQIVNDFQKGDIAEGYSVSREKKESFPLTVTSAQKNPTAFYLCASRLSYDQPQHFGDGTRLSIL.

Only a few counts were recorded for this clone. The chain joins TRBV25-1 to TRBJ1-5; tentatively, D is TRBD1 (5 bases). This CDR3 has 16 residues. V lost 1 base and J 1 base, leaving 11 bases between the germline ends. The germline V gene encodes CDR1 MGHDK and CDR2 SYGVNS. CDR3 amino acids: CASSESTGVSNQPQHF. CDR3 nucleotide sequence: TGTGCCAGCAGTGAATCTACAGGTGTGAGCAATCAGCCCCAGCATTTT.

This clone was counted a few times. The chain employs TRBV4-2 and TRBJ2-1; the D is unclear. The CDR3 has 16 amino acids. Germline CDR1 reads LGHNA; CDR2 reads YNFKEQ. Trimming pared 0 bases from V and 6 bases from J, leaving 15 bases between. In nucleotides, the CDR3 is TGTGCCAGCAGCCAAGAAGGAGCTTCTGGGGTCAATGAGCAGTTCTTC. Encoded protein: CASSQEGASGVNEQFF.

CDR3 sequence reads: CASNQGEGNTEAFF. CDR3 nucleotide sequence: TGTGCCAGCAATCAGGGGGAAGGGAACACTGAAGCTTTCTTT. The V call is TRBV6-5, the J call TRBJ1-1, with 7 bases identical to TRBD1. The germline CDR1 and CDR2 sequences are MNHEY and SVGAGI. This CDR3 contains 14 residues. J was trimmed by 1 base and V by 7 bases; bases with no gene match: 6.

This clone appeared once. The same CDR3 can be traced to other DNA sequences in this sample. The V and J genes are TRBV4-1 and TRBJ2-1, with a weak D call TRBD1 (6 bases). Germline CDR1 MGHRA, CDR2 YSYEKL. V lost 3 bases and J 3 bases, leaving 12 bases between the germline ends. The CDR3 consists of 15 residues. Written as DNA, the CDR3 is TGCGCCAGCAGCCAGGCCGGGACAAGCTACAATGAGCAGTTCTTC. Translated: CASSQAGTSYNEQFF.

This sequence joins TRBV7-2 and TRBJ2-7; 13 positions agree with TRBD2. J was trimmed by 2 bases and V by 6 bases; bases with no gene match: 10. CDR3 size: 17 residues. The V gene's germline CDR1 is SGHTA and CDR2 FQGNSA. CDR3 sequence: CASRVTSGRAPPYEQYF. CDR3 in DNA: TGTGCCAGCAGGGTTACTAGCGGGAGGGCCCCCCCCTACGAGCAGTACTTC. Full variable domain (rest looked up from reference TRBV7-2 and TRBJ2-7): GAGVSQSPSNKVTEKGKDVELRCDPISGHTALYWYRQSLGQGLEFLIYFQGNSAPDKSGLPSDRFSAERTGGSVSTLTIQRTQQEDSAVYLCASRVTSGRAPPYEQYFGPGTRLTVT.

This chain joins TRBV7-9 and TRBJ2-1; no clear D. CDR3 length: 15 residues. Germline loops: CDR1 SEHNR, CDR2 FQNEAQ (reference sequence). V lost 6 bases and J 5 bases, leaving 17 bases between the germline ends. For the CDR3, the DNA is TGTGCCAGCAGTCTTACAAACCGAGGACACAATGAGCAGTTCTTC. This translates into CASSLTNRGHNEQFF.

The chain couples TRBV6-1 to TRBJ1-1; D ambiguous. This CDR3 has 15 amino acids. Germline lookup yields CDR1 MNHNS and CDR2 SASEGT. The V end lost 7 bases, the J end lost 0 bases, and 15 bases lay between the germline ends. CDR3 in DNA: TGTGCCAGCACTCGAAGGTTTCCGATGAACACTGAAGCTTTCTTT. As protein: CASTRRFPMNTEAFF.

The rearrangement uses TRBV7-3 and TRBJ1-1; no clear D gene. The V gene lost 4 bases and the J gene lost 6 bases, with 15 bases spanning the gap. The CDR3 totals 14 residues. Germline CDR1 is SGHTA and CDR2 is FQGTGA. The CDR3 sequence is CASSSNERGAEAFF. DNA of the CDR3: TGTGCCAGCAGCTCCAACGAAAGAGGTGCTGAAGCTTTCTTT.

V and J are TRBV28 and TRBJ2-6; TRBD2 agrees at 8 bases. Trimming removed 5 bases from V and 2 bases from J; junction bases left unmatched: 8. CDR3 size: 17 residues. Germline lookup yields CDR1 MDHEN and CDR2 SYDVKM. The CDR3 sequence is CASSVAGFIAGANVLTF. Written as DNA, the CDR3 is TGTGCCAGCAGTGTAGCGGGATTTATCGCTGGGGCCAACGTCCTGACTTTC. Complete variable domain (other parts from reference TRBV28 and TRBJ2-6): DVKVTQSSRYLVKRTGEKVFLECVQDMDHENMFWYRQDPGLGLRLIYFSYDVKMKEKGDIPEGYSVSREKKERFSLILESASTNQTSMYLCASSVAGFIAGANVLTFGAGSRLTVL.

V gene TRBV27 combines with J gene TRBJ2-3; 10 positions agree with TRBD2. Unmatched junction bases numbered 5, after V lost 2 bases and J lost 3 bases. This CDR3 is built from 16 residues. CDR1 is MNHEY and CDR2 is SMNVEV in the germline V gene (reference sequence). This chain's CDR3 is CASSLGAGGPTDTQYF. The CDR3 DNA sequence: TGTGCCAGCAGTTTAGGAGCGGGAGGGCCAACAGATACGCAGTATTTT.

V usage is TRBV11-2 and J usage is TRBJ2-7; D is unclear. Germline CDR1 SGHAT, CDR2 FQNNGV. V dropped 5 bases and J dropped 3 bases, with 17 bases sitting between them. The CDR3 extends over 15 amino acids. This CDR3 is CASSPSVVQIYEQYF. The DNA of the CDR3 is TGTGCCAGCAGCCCCTCCGTCGTTCAGATCTACGAGCAGTACTTC.

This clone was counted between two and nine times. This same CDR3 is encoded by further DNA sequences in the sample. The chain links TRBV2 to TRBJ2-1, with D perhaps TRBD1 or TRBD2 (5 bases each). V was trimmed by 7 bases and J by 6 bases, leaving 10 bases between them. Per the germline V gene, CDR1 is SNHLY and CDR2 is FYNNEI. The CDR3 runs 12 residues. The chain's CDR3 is CASTTRGNEQFF. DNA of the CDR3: TGTGCCAGCACTACTAGGGGCAATGAGCAGTTCTTC.